These T cell receptor beta chains were read from a single sample in a study of blood T cells in healthy people across ages. TCRdb passed the 5' RACE reads through MiXCR, listing each CDR3 protein once. This table holds hundreds of thousands of distinct CDR3 sequences, 45% to 50% found once. Sequences were obtained from blood. All receptors come from a woman aged 55 to 70 in good health. Each CDR3 is given with its conserved first and last residue. A D gene is named only where the DNA matches it firmly. Expanded clones are given a class, and other clones once, few, many or no size at all.

clone size: few; J gene: TRBJ2-5; CDR3 length: 16; D gene: TRBD1; V gene: TRBV11-2; CDR3 protein: CASRRRTDRDQETQYF; CDR3 DNA: TGTGCCAGCAGACGGAGGACGGACAGGGACCAAGAGACCCAGTACTTC
clone size: NA; J gene: TRBJ2-3; CDR3 length: 14; D gene: TRBD1; V gene: TRBV29-1; CDR3 protein: CSVPQTGLTDTQYF; CDR3 DNA: TGCAGCGTTCCACAGACAGGGTTGACAGATACGCAGTATTTT
clone size: NA; J gene: TRBJ2-7; CDR3 length: 14; D gene: TRBD1; V gene: TRBV12-3/TRBV12-4; CDR3 protein: CASTTGQGVGEQYF; CDR3 DNA: TGTGCCAGCACTACGGGACAGGGGGTCGGCGAGCAGTACTTC
clone size: few; J gene: TRBJ2-1; CDR3 length: 16; D gene: TRBD1; V gene: TRBV5-1; CDR3 protein: CASSLAPGGSYNEQFF; CDR3 DNA: TGCGCCAGCAGCTTGGCCCCAGGGGGTTCCTACAATGAGCAGTTCTTC
clone size: NA; J gene: TRBJ2-1; CDR3 length: 13; D gene: NA; V gene: TRBV3-1; CDR3 protein: CASSQLTYNEQFF; CDR3 DNA: TGTGCCAGCAGCCAACTGACCTACAATGAGCAGTTCTTC
clone size: once; J gene: TRBJ2-1; CDR3 length: 17; D gene: NA; V gene: TRBV12-5; CDR3 protein: CASGLILFGYDPHEQFF; CDR3 DNA: TGTGCTAGTGGCCTCATACTCTTCGGGTACGATCCCCATGAGCAGTTCTTC
clone size: many; J gene: TRBJ2-4; CDR3 length: 15; D gene: NA; V gene: TRBV20-1; CDR3 protein: CSARVTGLAKNIQYF; CDR3 DNA: TGCAGTGCTAGAGTTACCGGACTAGCCAAAAACATTCAGTACTTC
clone size: few; J gene: TRBJ2-7; CDR3 length: 15; D gene: TRBD1; V gene: TRBV7-2; CDR3 protein: CASSLASRQGREQYF; CDR3 DNA: TGTGCCAGCAGCTTAGCGTCAAGACAGGGGCGGGAGCAGTACTTC
clone size: NA; J gene: TRBJ1-2; CDR3 length: 12; D gene: NA; V gene: TRBV5-1; CDR3 protein: CASSEGIRGYTF; CDR3 DNA: TGCGCCAGCAGCGAGGGGATCCGTGGCTACACCTTC
clone size: NA; J gene: TRBJ1-2; CDR3 length: 16; D gene: NA; V gene: TRBV6-1; CDR3 protein: CASSEVSGDRNYGYTF; CDR3 DNA: TGTGCCAGCAGTGAAGTTTCAGGAGACCGTAACTATGGCTACACCTTC
clone size: NA; J gene: TRBJ1-1; CDR3 length: 14; D gene: NA; V gene: TRBV7-2; CDR3 protein: CASSPGASNTEAFF; CDR3 DNA: TGTGCCAGCAGCCCCGGGGCGTCGAACACTGAAGCTTTCTTT
clone size: few; J gene: TRBJ2-6; CDR3 length: 15; D gene: NA; V gene: TRBV7-3; CDR3 protein: CASSRVSSGANVLTF; CDR3 DNA: TGTGCCAGCAGCAGGGTTTCGTCTGGGGCCAACGTCCTGACTTTC
clone size: NA; J gene: TRBJ2-1; CDR3 length: 14; D gene: TRBD2; V gene: TRBV5-1; CDR3 protein: CASSTGLADNEQFF; CDR3 DNA: TGCGCCAGCAGCACTGGACTAGCGGACAATGAGCAGTTCTTC
clone size: few; J gene: TRBJ2-5; CDR3 length: 15; D gene: TRBD2; V gene: TRBV18; CDR3 protein: CASFIPGLAVKTQYF; CDR3 DNA: TGTGCCAGCTTTATACCGGGACTAGCTGTGAAGACCCAGTACTTC
clone size: few; J gene: TRBJ1-4; CDR3 length: 14; D gene: NA; V gene: TRBV6-1; CDR3 protein: CASSEASSDEKLFF; CDR3 DNA: TGTGCCAGCAGTGAAGCGAGCAGTGATGAAAAACTGTTTTTT
clone size: NA; J gene: TRBJ2-7; CDR3 length: 16; D gene: TRBD2; V gene: TRBV13; CDR3 protein: CASSPASGVGYNEQYF; CDR3 DNA: TGTGCCAGCAGCCCAGCAAGCGGGGTAGGCTACAATGAGCAGTACTTC
clone size: NA; J gene: TRBJ2-3; CDR3 length: 16; D gene: NA; V gene: TRBV6-5; CDR3 protein: CASSYSLTAYTDTQYF; CDR3 DNA: TGTGCCAGCAGTTACTCTCTGACAGCATACACAGATACGCAGTATTTT
clone size: few; J gene: TRBJ2-1; CDR3 length: 16; D gene: TRBD2; V gene: TRBV7-2; CDR3 protein: CASSSREGPSYNEQFF; CDR3 DNA: TGTGCCAGCAGCTCACGGGAGGGACCCTCCTACAATGAGCAGTTCTTC
clone size: few; J gene: TRBJ2-7; CDR3 length: 16; D gene: NA; V gene: TRBV7-2; CDR3 protein: CASSRGDGTGTYEQYF; CDR3 DNA: TGTGCCAGCAGTCGGGGGGACGGGACAGGCACCTACGAGCAGTACTTC
clone size: NA; J gene: TRBJ2-6; CDR3 length: 16; D gene: NA; V gene: TRBV6-1; CDR3 protein: CASSEVELAGANVLTF; CDR3 DNA: TGTGCCAGCAGTGAAGTAGAACTAGCTGGGGCCAACGTCCTGACTTTC
clone size: NA; J gene: TRBJ1-2; CDR3 length: 12; D gene: NA; V gene: TRBV3-1; CDR3 protein: CASSQVTYGCTF; CDR3 DNA: TGTGCCAGCAGCCAAGTGACTTATGGCTGCACCTTC
clone size: few; J gene: TRBJ2-7; CDR3 length: 13; D gene: NA; V gene: TRBV20-1; CDR3 protein: CSASGSGSYEQYF; CDR3 DNA: TGCAGTGCTAGCGGGTCCGGTTCCTACGAGCAGTACTTC
clone size: NA; J gene: TRBJ2-3; CDR3 length: 13; D gene: TRBD1; V gene: TRBV20-1; CDR3 protein: CSARTGGRDTQYF; CDR3 DNA: TGCAGTGCACGGACAGGGGGCAGGGATACGCAGTATTTT
clone size: many; J gene: TRBJ2-5; CDR3 length: 13; D gene: TRBD2; V gene: TRBV9; CDR3 protein: CASSVGLAATQYF; CDR3 DNA: TGTGCCAGCAGCGTGGGACTAGCGGCGACCCAGTACTTC
clone size: NA; J gene: TRBJ1-2; CDR3 length: 14; D gene: NA; V gene: TRBV20-1; CDR3 protein: CSARDPLSARGYTF; CDR3 DNA: TGCAGTGCTAGAGATCCCCTATCAGCGAGGGGCTACACCTTC
clone size: once; J gene: TRBJ1-5; CDR3 length: 12; D gene: NA; V gene: TRBV12-3/TRBV12-4; CDR3 protein: CASSLSSGPQHF; CDR3 DNA: TGTGCCAGCAGTTTAAGTAGTGGACCCCAGCATTTT
clone size: few; J gene: TRBJ2-5; CDR3 length: 13; D gene: NA; V gene: TRBV20-1; CDR3 protein: CSANRGDQETQYF; CDR3 DNA: TGCAGTGCTAATAGGGGGGACCAAGAGACCCAGTACTTC
clone size: NA; J gene: TRBJ1-2; CDR3 length: 20; D gene: NA; V gene: TRBV20-1; CDR3 protein: CSASRGRPPSRGRTNYGYTF; CDR3 DNA: TGCAGTGCTAGTCGGGGGCGCCCCCCCTCGCGGGGCCGGACTAACTATGGCTACACCTTC
clone size: NA; J gene: TRBJ2-7; CDR3 length: 12; D gene: NA; V gene: TRBV10-3; CDR3 protein: CAISALLGEQYF; CDR3 DNA: TGTGCCATCAGTGCCCTTTTGGGTGAGCAGTACTTC
clone size: few; J gene: TRBJ2-3; CDR3 length: 14; D gene: NA; V gene: TRBV12-3/TRBV12-4; CDR3 protein: CASSLALDRDTQYF; CDR3 DNA: TGTGCCAGCAGTTTAGCCTTAGACAGAGATACGCAGTATTTT
clone size: few; J gene: TRBJ2-4; CDR3 length: 14; D gene: TRBD2; V gene: TRBV7-9; CDR3 protein: CASSLGGGANIQYF; CDR3 DNA: TGTGCCAGCAGCTTAGGGGGAGGGGCTAACATTCAGTACTTC
clone size: NA; J gene: TRBJ2-1; CDR3 length: 15; D gene: TRBD2; V gene: TRBV15; CDR3 protein: CATSVSRAGGNEQFF; CDR3 DNA: TGTGCCACCAGCGTTAGCAGGGCGGGAGGCAATGAGCAGTTCTTC
clone size: few; J gene: TRBJ2-7; CDR3 length: 16; D gene: TRBD2; V gene: TRBV6-2/TRBV6-3; CDR3 protein: CASSPSGLATSYEQYF; CDR3 DNA: TGTGCCAGCAGTCCGTCGGGACTAGCGACGTCCTACGAGCAGTACTTC
clone size: NA; J gene: TRBJ2-5; CDR3 length: 12; D gene: TRBD2; V gene: TRBV20-1; CDR3 protein: CSARILAGFEYF; CDR3 DNA: TGCAGTGCCCGAATACTAGCGGGATTTGAGTACTTC
clone size: few; J gene: TRBJ2-3; CDR3 length: 15; D gene: TRBD2; V gene: TRBV28; CDR3 protein: CASSLTSGRADTQYF; CDR3 DNA: TGTGCCAGCAGTTTAACTAGCGGGAGGGCAGATACGCAGTATTTT
clone size: once; J gene: TRBJ2-7; CDR3 length: 14; D gene: NA; V gene: TRBV27; CDR3 protein: CASSFWGSNYERYF; CDR3 DNA: TGTGCCAGCAGTTTTTGGGGTTCGAACTACGAGCGGTACTTC
clone size: NA; J gene: TRBJ2-2; CDR3 length: 15; D gene: TRBD1; V gene: TRBV11-2; CDR3 protein: CASSFGTGNTGELFF; CDR3 DNA: TGTGCCAGCAGCTTTGGGACAGGGAACACCGGGGAGCTGTTTTTT
clone size: NA; J gene: TRBJ1-6; CDR3 length: 15; D gene: NA; V gene: TRBV27; CDR3 protein: CASSLTGPYNSPLHF; CDR3 DNA: TGTGCCAGCAGTTTGACGGGGCCCTATAATTCACCCCTCCACTTT
clone size: NA; J gene: TRBJ2-5; CDR3 length: 18; D gene: NA; V gene: TRBV21-1; CDR3 protein: CASSKEAAGQGAWETQYF; CDR3 DNA: TGTGCCAGCAGCAAAGAGGCGGCGGGACAGGGGGCTTGGGAGACCCAGTACTTC
clone size: NA; J gene: TRBJ2-7; CDR3 length: 15; D gene: TRBD1; V gene: TRBV7-3; CDR3 protein: CASSPSGGLTYEQYF; CDR3 DNA: TGTGCCAGCAGCCCATCAGGGGGTTTGACCTACGAGCAGTACTTC
clone size: NA; J gene: TRBJ2-2; CDR3 length: 13; D gene: NA; V gene: TRBV7-9; CDR3 protein: CASSILASGELFF; CDR3 DNA: TGTGCCAGCAGCATCCTAGCGTCCGGGGAGCTGTTTTTT
clone size: NA; J gene: TRBJ2-3; CDR3 length: 14; D gene: NA; V gene: TRBV6-5; CDR3 protein: CASSYAGLTDTQYF; CDR3 DNA: TGTGCCAGCAGTTACGCGGGACTCACAGATACGCAGTATTTT